These T cell receptor beta chains were read from a single sample in a study of radiotherapy plus CTLA-4 blockade in lung cancer. Assay used: immunoSEQ multiplex PCR; TCRdb lists only in-frame clones, some missing. This sample has about 62,000 clones, with 60% to 85% found just once. This sample comprised peripheral blood, obtained from a patient treated with radiotherapy plus ipilimumab. These receptor sequences come from a human donor with non-small cell lung cancer who had a complete response to radiotherapy plus ipilimumab. Both conserved end residues are part of each CDR3. A D gene is named only where the DNA matches it firmly. Size tells how often a clone was seen (once, few, many) or the class of an expanded clone, and some rows leave it out.

clone size,V gene,D gene,J gene,CDR3 protein,CDR3 DNA
once,TRBV4-1,-,TRBJ1-1,CASSQLSGRNTEAFF,TGCGCCAGCAGCCAACTATCGGGACGGAACACTGAAGCTTTCTTT
-,TRBV4-3,TRBD1,TRBJ1-2,CASSRLTTGTGTSGHTF,TGCGCCAGCAGCCGATTGACTACCGGGACAGGGACTTCTGGCCACACCTTC
-,TRBV11-3,-,TRBJ2-3,CASSPVGESDTQYF,TGTGCCAGCAGCCCCGTCGGGGAATCAGATACGCAGTATTTT
-,TRBV19,-,TRBJ1-2,CASSIDGTIPYGYTF,TGTGCCAGTAGTATAGATGGGACCATACCCTATGGCTACACCTTC
once,TRBV9,-,TRBJ2-1,CASSGGHEQFF,TGTGCCAGCAGTGGGGGACATGAGCAGTTCTTC
-,TRBV5-1,-,TRBJ1-1,CASSFTGGTEAFF,TGCGCCAGCAGCTTTACAGGAGGTACTGAAGCTTTCTTT
-,TRBV10-3,TRBD1,TRBJ1-1,CAISPGQKAFF,TGTGCCATCAGCCCGGGACAGAAAGCTTTCTTT
-,TRBV4-3,-,TRBJ1-1,CASSQDTPGAKGGAFF,TGCGCCAGCAGCCAAGACACCCCAGGGGCGAAAGGGGGAGCTTTCTTT
-,TRBV6-5,-,TRBJ2-2,CASTHPNTGELFF,TGTGCCAGTACACATCCGAACACCGGGGAGCTGTTTTTT
-,TRBV5-6,-,TRBJ1-2,CASRVLARGNDGYTF,TGTGCCAGCAGAGTGTTGGCCAGGGGAAACGATGGCTACACCTTC
-,TRBV7-9,TRBD2,TRBJ2-5,CASSRGLADQETQYF,TGTGCCAGCAGCCGCGGACTAGCGGATCAAGAGACCCAGTACTTC
-,TRBV5-8,-,TRBJ2-5,CASSLIETQYF,TGTGCCAGCAGCTTAATAGAGACCCAGTACTTC
-,TRBV2,TRBD2,TRBJ2-2,CASSKAGAGELFF,TGTGCCAGCAGTAAAGCGGGGGCCGGGGAGCTGTTTTTT
once,TRBV4-1,TRBD2,TRBJ2-1,CASSQQGLAGVKRQNEQFF,TGCGCCAGCAGCCAGCAAGGACTAGCGGGAGTAAAGAGGCAAAATGAGCAGTTCTTC
-,TRBV29-1,-,TRBJ1-2,CSVEVGQRMGGYTF,TGCAGCGTTGAAGTCGGACAGCGGATGGGTGGCTACACCTTC
-,TRBV5-1,-,TRBJ2-7,CASSLVSVGTQSYEQYF,TGCGCCAGCAGCTTGGTTAGTGTAGGGACACAATCCTACGAGCAGTACTTC
-,TRBV9,-,TRBJ2-2,CASNLVAGELFF,TGTGCCAGCAATCTTGTTGCCGGGGAGCTGTTTTTT
-,TRBV19,TRBD1,TRBJ1-6,CASSIVGTGAAPPLHF,TGTGCCAGTAGTATAGTAGGGACAGGCGCAGCACCACCCCTCCACTTT
-,TRBV11-3,-,TRBJ2-1,CASRSRGEQFF,TGTGCCAGCAGATCCCGAGGGGAGCAGTTCTTC
-,TRBV4-3,TRBD1,TRBJ2-2,CASSSRTGRNTGELFF,TGCGCCAGCAGCTCCAGGACAGGGAGGAACACCGGGGAGCTGTTTTTT
-,TRBV11-2,-,TRBJ1-2,CASSSLWRGSRGYTF,TGTGCCAGCAGCTCCCTGTGGCGGGGATCGCGTGGCTACACCTTC
-,TRBV5-6,TRBD2,TRBJ2-7,CASSRRTSGGYEQYF,TGTGCCAGCAGCCGTAGGACTAGCGGGGGGTACGAGCAGTACTTC
-,TRBV10-2,-,TRBJ1-1,CASRVRGKNTEAFF,TGCGCCAGCAGAGTACGGGGAAAGAACACTGAAGCTTTCTTT
-,TRBV6-5,-,TRBJ2-7,CASSYSSYEQYF,TGTGCCAGCAGTTACTCGAGTTACGAGCAGTACTTC
-,TRBV29-1,-,TRBJ1-5,CSVVSGRNQPQHF,TGCAGCGTTGTTTCAGGGCGAAATCAGCCCCAGCATTTT
-,TRBV7-9,TRBD1,TRBJ1-3,CASSFSGTETGNTIYF,TGTGCCAGCAGCTTCAGTGGGACAGAAACGGGAAACACCATATATTTT
-,TRBV5-6,TRBD1,TRBJ2-1,CASSLLGAGGREQFF,TGTGCCAGCAGCCTACTGGGGGCAGGGGGCAGGGAGCAGTTCTTC
-,TRBV9,-,TRBJ2-3,CASGAAADTQYF,TGTGCCAGCGGGGCGGCCGCAGATACGCAGTATTTT
-,TRBV6-1,-,TRBJ2-3,CASSEAQGTDTQYF,TGTGCCAGCAGTGAAGCGCAGGGAACAGATACGCAGTATTTT
-,TRBV19,TRBD1,TRBJ1-1,CASSTRTGGTEAFF,TGTGCCAGTAGTACCAGGACAGGAGGGACTGAAGCTTTCTTT
-,TRBV4-1,-,TRBJ1-4,CASSQVGTLVEKLFF,TGCGCCAGCAGCCAAGTGGGGACTTTAGTGGAAAAACTGTTTTTT
-,TRBV15,-,TRBJ1-5,CATSRDRNQPQHF,TGTGCCACCAGCAGAGACAGAAATCAGCCCCAGCATTTT
-,TRBV5-4,-,TRBJ1-2,CASSLGSQVGYGYTF,TGTGCCAGCAGCTTGGGTTCCCAGGTGGGCTATGGCTACACCTTC
-,TRBV28,-,TRBJ2-4,CASSSRVAKNIQYF,TGTGCCAGCAGTTCCCGTGTGGCCAAAAACATTCAGTACTTC
-,TRBV4-1,TRBD2,TRBJ2-3,CASSHGTSDSTDTQYF,TGCGCCAGCAGCCACGGGACTAGCGATAGCACAGATACGCAGTATTTT
-,TRBV6-5,TRBD2,TRBJ2-3,CASSSLAGGPDTQYF,TGTGCCAGCAGCTCCCTTGCGGGAGGCCCCGATACGCAGTATTTT
-,TRBV5-4,TRBD1,TRBJ2-2,CASSRTGGGVGTGELFF,TGTGCCAGCAGCCGGACAGGGGGTGGGGTTGGAACCGGGGAGCTGTTTTTT
-,TRBV21-1,-,TRBJ2-3,CASSKVSGQGSTDTQYF,TGTGCCAGCAGCAAAGTATCGGGACAGGGAAGCACAGATACGCAGTATTTT